Reported below is one T cell receptor (beta chain). CDR1 is LNHDA and CDR2 is SQIVND in the germline V gene (reference sequence). Trimming cost V 4 bases and J 2 bases; bases outside gene matches: 9. This CDR3 has 17 amino acids. These data belong to a study of blood T cell repertoires in COVID-19. TCRdb keeps only in-frame clones here, not all; method: immunoSEQ multiplex PCR. The sample lists 92,000 or so clones, approximately 88% occurring once. Sequencing was done on a sample of peripheral blood. The gene calls are TRBV19 and TRBJ2-3; TRBD2 matches 10 bases. This clonotype was sampled from a man aged 55-75 years with acute or convalescent COVID-19. The CDR3 region is CASSKVAGGPSTDTQYF. DNA of the CDR3: TGTGCCAGTAGTAAGGTAGCGGGGGGTCCTTCCACAGATACGCAGTATTTT.